Sequencing of this T cell receptor beta chain was carried out in a study of blood T cell repertoires in COVID-19. This CDR3 is 14 amino acids long. The ends lost 6 bases at V and 4 bases at J; junction bases unmatched: 8. Looked up from germline, CDR1 is MDHEN and CDR2 is SYDVKM. The count of this clone is one. The cohort comprised adults aged 18 to 89 years residing in approximately 25 US areas. Cohort 3 recovery required two negative PCRs, clearance, or symptom resolution. Per the study methods: Estimates of nucleated cell counts were drawn from the amplification of reference gene primers. TCRdb keeps only in-frame clones here, not all; method: immunoSEQ multiplex PCR. That table supplies the V and J calls and clone size; D and trimming were determined from the DNA. The sample carries some 270,000 clones, around 90% recorded once.

V usage is TRBV28 and J usage is TRBJ1-2; 7 bases align to TRBD1. The receptor was derived from a woman between 40 and 55 years old who had recovered from COVID-19. The source material was PBMCs or T cells enriched from blood (not recorded which). The CDR3 nucleotides are TGTGCCAGCAGAAGACAGGGAGTCGTCTATGGCTACACCTTC. Translation: CASRRQGVVYGYTF.